This TCR beta chain was obtained from a study of T cells expressing NK-cell markers. Study at large: The study drew TCR beta repertoires from sorted CD3+CD56+NKG2C+, CD3+CD56+NKG2C- and CD3+CD56-NKG2C+ T cells. In the group of eight sequenced donors, seven were HCMV-seropositive and one was seronegative. Notes on the study in general: In about six donors, dominant CD3+CD56+NKG2C+ clonotypes ranked among the top 10 CD8+ clonotypes. Four of the donors also had these clonotypes leading their CD3+CD56-NKG2C+ fraction.

TCRdb re-called the 5' RACE reads and catalogs CDR3 proteins one per entry, DNA excluded. Here the sample table reports roughly 380,000 distinct CDR3 sequences. Notes on this clonotype: Its antigen is undetermined.

The germline gives CDR1 MNHEY, CDR2 SVGAGI. This CDR3 region has 17 residues. This chain connects TRBV6-5 to TRBJ2-7; the TCRdb D gene call, TRBD1, has no DNA to confirm it. The sequence was obtained from a man aged 18-70 years in good health. The specimen was blood T cells: a sorted CD56 or NKG2C T cell subset, CD4+ or CD8+ T cells, or bulk PBMC T cells (not recorded which). The CDR3 spells CASSLRISGTGFYEQYF.